One sample yielded the 27 T cell receptor beta chains listed below, sequenced in a study of regulatory T cells in long-lasting Graves disease (dated by TCRdb to the early 2020s). The intended sense of this specimen's time point label: persistent/refractory GD, antithyroid drugs over 5 years with positive TRAb. For both TCR sequencing and RNA sequencing, RNA was extracted from PBMCs in TRIzol. The library came from multiplex PCR. The run used an Illumina HiSeq 4000. To build TCR beta libraries, CDR3 regions were amplified by Arm-PCR using iRepertoire HTBI primers. TCRdb's own reprocessing of the public reads used fastp at Q25 and MiXCR and kept productive beta chains. Identical CDR3 proteins give one entry, which carries the most common genes and DNA. The sample table holds roughly 360,000 distinct CDR3 sequences, of which roughly 20% were seen once. Of the sample, around 30% is held by the ten largest clones.

The source material was peripheral blood mononuclear cells (PBMCs), sampled when the disease was refractory, from a patient treated with antithyroid drugs. The source of these receptors is a woman in her forties with Graves disease. Donor details come from another sample of the same person, matched by shared clones.

This clonotype was seen many times. The junction differs from germline at one of its ends, possibly a read error. This chain joins TRBV2 and TRBJ2-7; 10 nucleotides line up with TRBD2. Germline V gene sequence: CDR1 SNHLY, CDR2 FYNNEI. This CDR3 has 16 amino acids. CDR3 nucleotide sequence: TGTGCCAGCAGTGAAAGGGCTAGCGGGAGCCCCTACAAGCAGTACTTC. Its translation is CASSERASGSPYKQYF. The whole variable domain, remainder taken from reference TRBV2 and TRBJ2-7, is EPEVTQTPSHQVTQMGQEVILRCVPISNHLYFYWYRQILGQKVEFLVSFYNNEISEKSEIFDDQFSVERPDGSNFTLKIRSTKLEDSAMYFCASSERASGSPYKQYFGPGTRLTVT.

About this clonotype itself: One base away lies a much larger clone, so this may be a sequencing read error. The chain has TRBV28 and TRBJ2-7, with 8 bases matching TRBD1. Germline values: CDR1 MDHEN, CDR2 SYDVKM. The CDR3 spans 15 residues. The CDR3 sequence is CASGLVWSRTGEQYF. In nucleotides, the CDR3 is TGTGCCAGCGGTTTGGTTTGGTCGAGGACAGGGGAGCAGTACTTC.

This clonotype was found once. Germline and junction disagree at one end, which may indicate a read error. The chain couples TRBV5-5 to TRBJ2-3; 8 bases map to TRBD2. CDR1 and CDR2 (germline): SGHKS, YYEKEE (reference sequence). This CDR3 has 16 residues. The CDR3 DNA follows: TGCGCCAGCAGCTTGCGGGGGGTTGTTTCAAGAGATACGCAGTATTTT. Its protein is CASSLRGVVSRDTQYF.

This chain's CDR3 is CASSIRQGGQMAFF. As DNA, the CDR3 is TGTGCCAGTAGTATTCGGCAGGGGGGTCAGATGGCTTTCTTT. This chain joins TRBV19 and TRBJ1-1; 7 bases are a match to TRBD1. V lost 3 bases, J lost 11 bases, and 12 bases stayed unmatched. Germline-derived CDR1 and CDR2 are LNHDA and SQIVND (reference sequence). The CDR3 is 14 amino acids.

Ten or more counts support this clonotype. The V gene is TRBV28, the J gene TRBJ2-5; D unresolved. V was clipped by 1 base and J by 3 bases, with 6 bases between them. There are 13 residues in the CDR3. Germline V CDR1 and CDR2: MDHEN, SYDVKM. The CDR3 bases are TGTGCCAGCAGTTTATTGGCTGAAGAGACCCAGTACTTC. Its protein product is CASSLLAEETQYF.

The V gene is TRBV7-2, the J gene TRBJ2-2; D perhaps matches TRBD2 (6 bases). V was shortened by 3 bases and J by 6 bases, with 11 bases between the two germline ends. The length of the CDR3 is 14 residues. The V gene's germline CDR1 is SGHTA and CDR2 FQGNSA. The CDR3 region is CASSFLTGAGELFF. The CDR3 region has the DNA TGTGCCAGCAGCTTTCTTACGGGAGCCGGGGAGCTGTTTTTT. Looking up the rest from reference TRBV7-2 and TRBJ2-2 gives the full variable domain: GAGVSQSPSNKVTEKGKDVELRCDPISGHTALYWYRQSLGQGLEFLIYFQGNSAPDKSGLPSDRFSAERTGGSVSTLTIQRTQQEDSAVYLCASSFLTGAGELFFGEGSRLTVL.

The J gene is TRBJ2-2, the V gene TRBV19; 8 nucleotides agree with TRBD2. Unmatched junction bases numbered 4, after V lost 3 bases and J lost 4 bases. CDR3 length: 15 residues. In germline, CDR1 is LNHDA, CDR2 SQIVND (reference sequence). This CDR3 reads CASSIQAGVTGELFF. CDR3 coding DNA: TGTGCCAGTAGTATCCAAGCGGGAGTCACCGGGGAGCTGTTTTTT.

This chain joins TRBV12-3 or TRBV12-4 and TRBJ1-2; D is undetermined. V was cut by 3 bases and J by 3 bases, with 5 bases left in between. The CDR3 extends over 12 amino acids. The CDR3 protein is CASSFTHYGYTF. The DNA of the CDR3 is TGTGCCAGCAGTTTCACTCACTATGGCTACACCTTC.

In this sample, this clonotype turned up many times. The chain combines TRBV6-1 with TRBJ2-7, with 10 bases fitting TRBD2. Germline V CDR1 and CDR2: MNHNS, SASEGT. There are 14 residues in the CDR3. The junction had 3 bases not matched to a gene; V was cut back by 4 bases and J by 3 bases. The CDR3 loop is CASSASGSNYEQYF. In nucleotides, the CDR3 is TGTGCCAGCAGTGCTAGCGGGAGTAACTACGAGCAGTACTTC.

This clonotype was seen more than once but under ten times. The chain links TRBV12-3 or TRBV12-4 to TRBJ2-5, with TRBD1 matching 9 bases. Germline trimming cut 2 bases from V and 1 base from J; bases unmatched to any gene: 2. The CDR3 runs 15 residues. This chain's CDR3 is CASSLRTGVQETQYF. In DNA form, the CDR3 reads TGTGCCAGCAGTTTAAGGACAGGGGTCCAAGAGACCCAGTACTTC.

CDR3 nucleotide sequence: TGTGCCAGCAGCTTAGGTTGGGCGGGTCGAGATGGCTACACCTTC. Amino acids: CASSLGWAGRDGYTF. This rearrangement joins TRBV11-2 to TRBJ1-2; D is unresolved. V lost 1 base, J lost 6 bases, and 15 bases lay in between. The V gene's germline CDR1 is SGHAT and CDR2 FQNNGV. CDR3 length: 15 amino acids.

This clonotype was seen a handful of times. The chain employs TRBV28 and TRBJ2-2; the match to TRBD2 covers 10 bases. The germline gives CDR1 MDHEN, CDR2 SYDVKM. This CDR3 is built from 21 residues. V shed 8 bases and J 3 bases; nucleotides not matched to a gene: 24. The CDR3 reads CASSPYAGGGGAGGYTGELFF. The CDR3 coding sequence is TGTGCCAGCTCCCCTTATGCAGGGGGCGGGGGAGCGGGAGGGTACACCGGGGAGCTGTTTTTT.

This clonotype has only a few counts. The gene calls are TRBV2 and TRBJ2-1; TRBD2 agrees at 8 bases. Germline CDR1 reads SNHLY; CDR2 reads FYNNEI. V dropped 4 bases and J dropped 1; count of bases not matched to a gene: 18. This CDR3 region has 20 residues. CDR3 DNA sequence: TGTGCCAGCAGTGTGCGGGAGCGGGAGCCATTAATGGTGTCCTACAATGAGCAGTTCTTC. This encodes CASSVREREPLMVSYNEQFF.

V is TRBV28 and J is TRBJ2-1, with 7 positions matching TRBD2. The CDR3 covers 15 residues. Germline CDR1 is MDHEN and CDR2 is SYDVKM. Trimming removed 3 bases from V and 2 bases from J; junction bases left unmatched: 4. The CDR3 region has the DNA TGTGCCAGCAGTTTTAACGGGAGGACCTACAATGAGCAGTTCTTC. Protein product: CASSFNGRTYNEQFF.

The CDR3 nucleotides read TGTGCCAGCAGTTTATGGGGGTCTGAAGCTTTCTTT. Amino acids: CASSLWGSEAFF. The chain has TRBV28 and TRBJ1-1; D remains ambiguous. This CDR3 is built from 12 residues. Germline V gene sequence: CDR1 MDHEN, CDR2 SYDVKM. With 0 bases removed from V and 6 bases from J, the gap between germline ends came to 5 bases.

Many counts were recorded for this clonotype. The chain joins TRBV12-3 or TRBV12-4 to TRBJ2-6, with D uncertain. This CDR3 comprises 15 residues. V was pared by 10 bases and J by 0 bases, with 13 bases between. CDR3 DNA sequence: TGTGCCACCGCGACCATGAGCTCTGGGGCCAACGTCCTGACTTTC. Its translation is CATATMSSGANVLTF.

The rearrangement joins TRBV7-2 to TRBJ2-2, with TRBD2 identical over 12 bases. The CDR3 spans 18 residues. With 5 bases clipped from V and 7 bases from J, the junction kept 14 bases outside the gene matches. Germline CDR1 and CDR2: SGHTA and FQGNSA. CDR3: CASSNYHGLAGNGGELFF. CDR3 sequence (DNA): TGTGCCAGCAGCAATTATCACGGACTAGCGGGAAATGGCGGGGAGCTGTTTTTT.

This clonotype has just one count. This chain connects TRBV3-1 to TRBJ2-7; 10 bases agree with TRBD2. The V segment lost 2 bases and the J segment 3 bases; nucleotides outside the gene matches: 10. There are 17 residues in the CDR3. Germline-derived CDR1 and CDR2 are LGHDT and YNNKEL (reference sequence). The CDR3 DNA reads as TGTGCCAGCAGCCAATCCAGCCTAGCGGGAGTTAACTACGAGCAGTACTTC. Translating gives CASSQSSLAGVNYEQYF.

This clonotype was seen many times. The rearrangement uses TRBV2 and TRBJ1-2; 9 bases map to TRBD1. This CDR3 contains 12 residues. V dropped 10 bases and J dropped 6; count of bases not matched to a gene: 6. Germline assignment: CDR1 SNHLY and CDR2 FYNNEI. For the CDR3, the DNA is TGTGCCAACCTTAGGACAGGGGATGGCTACACCTTC. Protein sequence: CANLRTGDGYTF.

The rearrangement uses TRBV19 and TRBJ1-1; weak D call: TRBD1 (6 bases). Germline V gene sequence: CDR1 LNHDA, CDR2 SQIVND (reference sequence). The CDR3 is made up of 12 amino acids. The V end was cut by 5 bases, the J end by 8 bases, with 12 bases between. CDR3 region: CASSPRTAEAFF. The CDR3 nucleotides read TGTGCCAGTAGTCCAAGGACAGCCGAAGCTTTCTTT.

This clonotype was seen repeatedly, ten times or more. The genes are TRBV28 and TRBJ2-6; maybe TRBD2 (6 bases). V lost 11 bases and J lost 2, with 10 bases in between. Germline V gives CDR1 MDHEN, CDR2 SYDVKM. The CDR3 has 13 amino acids. In nucleotides, the CDR3 is TGTGCCGTACGGGGGACTGGGGCCAACGTCCTGACTTTC. The encoded protein is CAVRGTGANVLTF.

This clonotype was seen repeatedly, ten times or more. The chain recombines TRBV2 with TRBJ2-7, with D perhaps TRBD2 (6 bases). The germline gives CDR1 SNHLY, CDR2 FYNNEI. Trimming took 6 bases from V and 6 from J, leaving 15 bases between them. The length of the CDR3 is 13 residues. CDR3 amino acids: CASSGEAGIEQYF. CDR3 nucleotides: TGTGCCAGCAGCGGAGAGGCGGGGATCGAGCAGTACTTC.

This chain links TRBV19 with TRBJ2-3; TRBD2 matches at 13 bases. The CDR3 is made up of 18 amino acids. The germline CDR1 and CDR2 sequences are LNHDA and SQIVND (reference sequence). With 3 bases clipped from V and 1 base from J, the junction kept 7 bases outside the gene matches. CDR3 sequence reads: CASSIGLAGVVGTDTQYF. The CDR3 DNA is TGTGCCAGTAGTATCGGACTAGCGGGAGTGGTGGGCACAGATACGCAGTATTTT.

This clonotype was counted at least ten times. The V call is TRBV12-3 or TRBV12-4, the J call TRBJ2-6; D is ambiguous. The CDR3 runs 15 residues. Trimming cost V 8 bases and J 0 bases, with 11 bases left between them. This chain's CDR3 is CASQTTRSGANVLTF. Written as DNA, the CDR3 is TGTGCCAGCCAAACCACCCGCTCTGGGGCCAACGTCCTGACTTTC.

V usage is TRBV5-8 and J usage is TRBJ2-7; D tentatively fits TRBD1 or TRBD2 (5 bases each). Germline CDR1 is SGHTS and CDR2 is YDEGEE. CDR3 size: 13 residues. The V and J ends lost 7 bases and 2 bases respectively, with 13 bases between them. The CDR3 DNA sequence: TGTGCCAGCTCTCGGGGACCCACCTACGAGCAGTACTTC. It specifies CASSRGPTYEQYF.

This clonotype was found once. The chain is built from TRBV7-3 and TRBJ2-3, with 9 bases fitting TRBD2. The CDR3 extends over 18 amino acids. Trimming removed 5 bases from V and 8 bases from J; junction bases left unmatched: 20. Per the germline V gene, CDR1 is SGHTA and CDR2 is FQGTGA. The CDR3 DNA reads TGTGCCAGCAGCGTACTTGATTTCGGTAGCGGGAGTATAGGTACGCAGTATTTT. Its translation: CASSVLDFGSGSIGTQYF.

V and J are TRBV6-1 and TRBJ1-2, with TRBD1 as a possible D gene (5 bases). This CDR3 region has 17 residues. Germline-derived CDR1 and CDR2 are MNHNS and SASEGT. V lost 6 bases and J lost 1, with 21 bases in between. CDR3 DNA: TGTGCCAGCAGGGAAATCGCAGCAGGGCTAGTTAACTATGGCTACACCTTC. Residues: CASREIAAGLVNYGYTF.